This TCR beta chain was found in a study of shared T cell receptors in the human thymus. This clone was seen just once. One end of the junction fails to match germline, which may point to a read error. Other DNA sequences in the sample encode the same CDR3. The data were produced by immunoSEQ multiplex PCR, yet TCRdb's version contains in-frame clones alone and is incomplete. The table lists some 660,000 clones, approximately 87% of them singletons. This CDR3 has 11 amino acids. Germline CDR1 reads DFQATT; CDR2 reads SNEGSKA (reference sequence). This sample was also put to use in a study of human thymus T cells. That work adds: During corrective heart surgery, resections were taken, and the thymus tissue came from them. Repertoires from thymus and blood appeared to show biased V and J gene usage. Thymic repertoires of unrelated individuals were reported in related research to overlap highly.

Sequenced: thymocytes. This TCR derives from a boy younger than two with a congenital heart defect. V gene TRBV20-1 combines with J gene TRBJ2-3, with a possible D match to TRBD2 (5 bases). The CDR3 DNA follows: TGCAGTGCCAGAGGGCCAGATACGCAGTATTTT. It specifies CSARGPDTQYF.